The T cell receptor (beta chain) under discussion was sequenced for a study of blood T cell repertoires in COVID-19. This clone was observed once. Germline values: CDR1 LGHDT, CDR2 YNNKEL (reference sequence). This CDR3 is built from 15 residues. V was clipped by 2 bases and J by 0 bases, with 8 bases between them. Produced via immunoSEQ multiplex PCR; TCRdb's table is partial and in-frame only. The table lists fewer than 400,000 clones, 85% of them singletons. The receptor was derived from a woman aged 18-30 years with acute or convalescent COVID-19. The rearrangement uses TRBV3-1 (or the pseudogene TRBV3-2) and TRBJ2-1; D ambiguous. The specimen was peripheral blood. CDR3: CASSQPNSSYNEQFF. The CDR3 nucleotides read TGTGCCAGCAGCCAACCGAATAGCTCCTACAATGAGCAGTTCTTC.